This T cell receptor (beta chain) was captured in a study of blood T cells in healthy people across ages. Study results and limitations: Comparison with aged donors showed that long-lived donors had more naive CD4+ cells and higher diversity. Diversity estimated from one million T cells was considered an underestimate.

The use of a sample-barcoded 5' primer and a J-beta primer mix characterized a second PCR of roughly 7 to 11 cycles. Each TCR beta cDNA got a 12-nucleotide random molecular identifier. A single record per CDR3 protein comes from TCRdb applying MiXCR to the 5' RACE reads. The table has some 750,000 distinct CDR3 sequences, 22% seen once. Per germline, CDR1 SGHRS and CDR2 YFSETQ. The CDR3 runs to 15 residues. With 2 bases removed from V and 4 bases from J, the gap between germline ends came to 12 bases. At least 7 million PBMCs were isolated per sample. This clonotype was seen only a few times. The antigen remains unidentified.

The chain couples TRBV5-1 to TRBJ2-2; D might be TRBD2 (6 bases). What was sequenced was blood. The receptor was derived from a man between 65 and 85 years old in good health. This CDR3 reads CASSFTSLGTGELFF. The DNA of the CDR3 is TGCGCCAGCAGCTTCACTAGCCTTGGCACCGGGGAGCTGTTTTTT.